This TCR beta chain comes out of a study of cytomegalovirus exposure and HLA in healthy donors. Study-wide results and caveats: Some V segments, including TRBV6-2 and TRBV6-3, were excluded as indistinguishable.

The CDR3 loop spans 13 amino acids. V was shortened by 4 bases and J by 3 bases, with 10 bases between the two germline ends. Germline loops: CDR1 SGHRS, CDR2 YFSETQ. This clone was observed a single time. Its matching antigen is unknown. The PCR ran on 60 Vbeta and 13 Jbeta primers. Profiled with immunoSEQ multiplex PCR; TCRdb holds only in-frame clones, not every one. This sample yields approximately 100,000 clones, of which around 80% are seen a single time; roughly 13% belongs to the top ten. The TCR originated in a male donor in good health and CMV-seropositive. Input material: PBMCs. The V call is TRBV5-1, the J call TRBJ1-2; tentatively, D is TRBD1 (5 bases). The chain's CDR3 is CASSPGGDYGYTF. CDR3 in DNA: TGCGCCAGCAGCCCGGGGGGGGACTATGGCTACACCTTC.